These 2 T cell receptor beta chains share one sample of origin, sequenced in a study of T cell responses to AZD1222 COVID-19 vaccine (dated by TCRdb to the early 2020s). The library was produced with the immunoSEQ multiplex PCR assay. Drawn from immuneACCESS, this table holds only the in-frame rearrangements with V and J called that TCRdb kept. Clones are partly lost; checked studies trace under half to an unresolved V gene and leave the rest unexplained. Present in this sample are 150,000 to 200,000 clones, around 95% of which were seen just once. Approximately 0.6% of the sample lies in the top ten. The time point label on this specimen signifies: baseline before first vaccination. The source material was peripheral blood, sampled on day 0 of AZD1222 vaccination. The receptor source for this set is an adult in good health.

The rearrangement joins TRBV6-6 to TRBJ1-4; tentatively, D is TRBD1 (6 bases). This CDR3 contains 16 residues. V lost 5 bases, J lost 5 bases, and 18 bases lay in between. Germline V gene sequence: CDR1 MNHNY, CDR2 SVGAGI (reference sequence). CDR3 in DNA: TGTGCCAGCAGTCCCCCTCCGGGACACTTAAATGAAAAACTGTTTTTT. Residues: CASSPPPGHLNEKLFF.

This chain links TRBV14 with TRBJ2-1; D unresolved. Germline V gives CDR1 SGHDN, CDR2 FVKESK. Trimming took 4 bases from V and 7 from J, leaving 5 bases between them. The CDR3 totals 11 residues. CDR3 nucleotides: TGTGCCAGCAGCCGAAATAATGAGCAGTTCTTC. This codes for CASSRNNEQFF.